This T cell receptor (beta chain) derives from a study of CD8+ T cells in alopecia areata. The overall study: Each of the treated patients was given oral tofacitinib, 5 to 10 mg twice daily, for moderate-to-severe alopecia areata. Tofacitinib lasted 6 to 18 months, then 6 months off drug.

This CDR3 is built from 15 residues. The V gene's germline CDR1 is SGHRS and CDR2 YFSETQ. V shed 0 bases and J shed 1 base, with 8 bases lying between them. Extraction of RNA preceded its reverse transcription into cDNA, which served as the sequencing template. Clones were sequenced by immunoSEQ multiplex PCR, and TCRdb holds only the in-frame ones, with some missing. The sample lists 200,000 to 250,000 clones, approximately 70% occurring once. Treatment indicated: oral pan-JAK inhibitor, 5-10 mg twice daily. Specimens obtained from alopecia areata patients comprised lesional scalp punch biopsies and peripheral blood. This clone was counted between two and nine times.

The source material was CD4+ T cells sorted from blood, sampled at roughly week 45, from a patient treated with tofacitinib. The source of this sequence is a human donor with alopecia areata. V is TRBV5-1 and J is TRBJ2-4; D is undetermined. Written as DNA, the CDR3 is TGCGCCAGCAGCTTGGGTGGCGCGGCCAAAAACATTCAGTACTTC. Protein: CASSLGGAAKNIQYF. Based on the CDR3 plus reference TRBV5-1 and TRBJ2-4, the full variable domain is KAGVTQTPRYLIKTRGQQVTLSCSPISGHRSVSWYQQTPGQGLQFLFEYFSETQRNKGNFPGRFSGRQFSNSRSEMNVSTLELGDSALYLCASSLGGAAKNIQYFGAGTRLSVL.